Listed here is a single TCR beta chain. Its antigen is still unknown. V lost 4 bases and J lost 0, with 9 bases in between. This CDR3 comprises 14 residues. CDR1 ENHRY and CDR2 SYGVKD come from the germline V gene. These data originate in a study of OX40 agonist ivuxolimab in advanced cancers. Regarding the study as a whole: The antigens recognized by the expanded peripheral T cells, that is their antigen specificity, were not determined.

TCRdb keeps only in-frame clones here, not all; method: immunoSEQ multiplex PCR. Of tens of thousands of clones in the sample, 75% to 95% were seen once. The clonotype was recovered from an adult with an advanced solid tumor such as melanoma, head and neck, liver or kidney cancer. Sequences were derived from CD4+ or CD8+ T cells sorted from blood, sampled in a trial of the OX40 agonist ivuxolimab. The V gene is TRBV10-3, the J gene TRBJ1-2; D remains ambiguous. The CDR3 DNA sequence: TGTGCCATCAGTGTACACGACGCTAACTATGGCTACACCTTC. Amino acid sequence: CAISVHDANYGYTF.